This TCR beta chain was obtained from a study of human T cells and chemical hapten exposure. As for the study in general: Sensitization employed 2% DPC on roughly 2 cm by roughly 2 cm of upper inner arm skin. Upper-back patch tests with 0.01% DPC were read at 6 days.

One entry per CDR3 protein results from TCRdb running MiXCR on the RACE reads. The sample has roughly 120,000 distinct CDR3 sequences, about 12% seen once. This clonotype was detected a few times. Its antigen is unknown. Overall study findings and caveats: Alopecia affecting every donor means their immune response may not match healthy people's.

Time point meaning: patch test 1, 2 weeks after DPC sensitization. The treatment here: therapeutic diphenylcyclopropenone sensitization with weekly scalp DPC. Unfractionated whole blood yielded total RNA. V lost 1 base, J lost 1 base, and 11 bases lay in between. The CDR3 covers 15 residues. Germline V lookup: CDR1 MGHRA, CDR2 YSYEKL. This TCR derives from a woman in her forties or fifties with alopecia areata. Some clones in this sample may be carry-over from other donors' samples. The genes are TRBV4-1 and TRBJ2-7; possible D gene TRBD2, 6 bases. The sequences come from whole blood, collected in connection with sensitization to the hapten diphenylcyclopropenone (DPC). Here the CDR3 DNA reads TGCGCCAGCAGCCAAGCTCGGGGGTATTCCTACGAGCAGTACTTC. Its translation is CASSQARGYSYEQYF.